The clone carrying this T cell receptor beta chain showed up many times. Its target is not known. CDR1 is SGHTA and CDR2 is FQGNSA in the germline V gene. Unmatched junction bases numbered 16, after V lost 5 bases and J lost 3 bases. There are 18 residues in the CDR3. Every diagnosis used clinical symptoms, serum thyroxine and TRAb, thyroid ultrasound and orbital computed tomography. The entry originates in a study of T cells in Graves' hyperthyroidism and ophthalmopathy. RNA transcripts provided the source from which TCR beta CDR3 regions were amplified. The HTBI primer set was used in a first-round RT-PCR of the TCR CDR3. Using its own MiXCR run on the multiplex PCR reads, TCRdb lists one record per CDR3 protein. This sample has 380,000 or so distinct CDR3 sequences; 13% occur once, and the top ten carry around 20%. General study points: The model's output predicted ophthalmopathy at a median of around 6.9 months prior to onset. Blood held most thyroid clonotypes expanded above 0.001 frequency.

The receptor was isolated from a man younger than 40 with Graves' hyperthyroidism that later progressed to Graves' ophthalmopathy. The chain employs TRBV7-2 and TRBJ2-4; TRBD1 matches at 7 bases. The sequenced material came from blood. The CDR3 loop is CASSVGPLTTGNKNIQYF. The CDR3 DNA reads TGTGCCAGCAGCGTGGGACCGTTGACGACAGGGAACAAAAACATTCAGTACTTC.